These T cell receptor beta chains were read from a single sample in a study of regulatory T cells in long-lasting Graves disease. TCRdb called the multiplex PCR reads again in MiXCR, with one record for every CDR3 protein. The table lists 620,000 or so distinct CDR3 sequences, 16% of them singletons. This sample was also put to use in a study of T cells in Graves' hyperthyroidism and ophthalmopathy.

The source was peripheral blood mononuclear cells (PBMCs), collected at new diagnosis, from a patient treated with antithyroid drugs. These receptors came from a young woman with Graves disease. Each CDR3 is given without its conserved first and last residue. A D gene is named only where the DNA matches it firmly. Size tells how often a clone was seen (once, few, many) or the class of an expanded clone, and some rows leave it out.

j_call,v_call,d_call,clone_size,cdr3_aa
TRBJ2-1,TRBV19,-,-,ASSSTPGLAYNEQF
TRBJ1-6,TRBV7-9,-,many,ASSSHSTSPLH
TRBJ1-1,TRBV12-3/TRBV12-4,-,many,AQRDTMNTEAF
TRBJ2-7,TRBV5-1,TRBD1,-,ASSWGQGDEQY
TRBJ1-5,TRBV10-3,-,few,AISKGGRGNQPQH
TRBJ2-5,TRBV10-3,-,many,AISEAGEETQY
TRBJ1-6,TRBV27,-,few,ASSPSSFRSYNSPLH
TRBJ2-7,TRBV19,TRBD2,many,ASSWTSGTSYEQY
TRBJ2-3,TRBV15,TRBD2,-,ATSSRAGRATDTQY
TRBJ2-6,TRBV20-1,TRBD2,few,SASGLAGTTGANVLT
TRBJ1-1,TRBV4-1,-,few,ASSQATAMDTEAF
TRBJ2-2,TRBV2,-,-,ASSEGLSTGELF
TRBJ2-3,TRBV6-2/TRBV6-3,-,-,ASSLRTTDTQY
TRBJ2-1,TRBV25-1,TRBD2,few,ASSESAQAGGSGNEQF
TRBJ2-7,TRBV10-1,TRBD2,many,ASSELAGGPGSRQY
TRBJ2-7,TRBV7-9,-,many,ASSSVRLAYEQY
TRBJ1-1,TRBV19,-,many,ASKFEMRTEAF
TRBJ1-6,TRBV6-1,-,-,ASLGVDSPLH
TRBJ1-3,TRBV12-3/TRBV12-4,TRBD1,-,ASGPGGRNTIY
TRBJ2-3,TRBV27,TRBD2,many,ASSHTGGVLDTQY
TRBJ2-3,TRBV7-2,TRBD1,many,ASSLYPRGGATGGGSDTQY
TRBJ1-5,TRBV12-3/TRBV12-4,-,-,ASSLGRRNQPQH
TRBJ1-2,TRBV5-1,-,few,ASSLDPLYGYT
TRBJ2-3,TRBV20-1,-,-,SLSTDTQY
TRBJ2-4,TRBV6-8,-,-,ASSYSELSRRDIQY
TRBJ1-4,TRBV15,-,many,ATSRDNTGMKI
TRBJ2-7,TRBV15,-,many,ATSRATRGINEQY
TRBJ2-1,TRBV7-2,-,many,ASSLMPGEYNEQF
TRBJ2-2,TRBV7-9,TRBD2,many,ASSSLAGGRTGELF
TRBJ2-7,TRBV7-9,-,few,ASSSGPGQY
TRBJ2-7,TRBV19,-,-,ASSVTLGYEQY
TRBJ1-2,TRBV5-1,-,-,ASSSNGGLLPHYGYT
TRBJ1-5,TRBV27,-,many,ASSFSGLGSQPQH
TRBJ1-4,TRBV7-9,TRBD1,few,ASSAPGGTNEKLF
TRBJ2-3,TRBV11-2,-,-,ASSSTAGSDTQY
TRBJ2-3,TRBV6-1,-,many,ASSVGSALGHSQY
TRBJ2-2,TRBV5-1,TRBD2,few,ASSLAGLAGELF